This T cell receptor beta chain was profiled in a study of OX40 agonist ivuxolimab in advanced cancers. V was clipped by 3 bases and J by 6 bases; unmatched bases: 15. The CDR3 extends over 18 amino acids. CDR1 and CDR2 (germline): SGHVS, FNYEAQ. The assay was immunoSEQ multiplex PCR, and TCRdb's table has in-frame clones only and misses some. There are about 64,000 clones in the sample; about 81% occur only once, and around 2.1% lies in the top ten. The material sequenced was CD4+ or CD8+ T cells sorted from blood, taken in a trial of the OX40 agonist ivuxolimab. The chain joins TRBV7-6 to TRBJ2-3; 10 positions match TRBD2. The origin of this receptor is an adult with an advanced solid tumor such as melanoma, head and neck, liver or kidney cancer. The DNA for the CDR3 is TGTGCCAGCAGCTTCTTGGGCCTAGCGGGGGCCAAGGGGGATACGCAGTATTTT. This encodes CASSFLGLAGAKGDTQYF.